This T cell receptor beta chain was identified in a study of cytomegalovirus exposure and HLA in healthy donors. Across the study: An earlier analysis identified more than 95 million unique TCR beta sequences in some 180 million T cells. Study-level points and caveats: Presence/absence comparisons presumed near-even sequencing depth among donors.

Use of 60 Vbeta and 13 Jbeta primers characterized the PCR. Assay used: immunoSEQ multiplex PCR; TCRdb lists only in-frame clones, some missing. This table holds about 97,000 clones, around a tenth found once. In the case of this clone: The antigen remains unidentified.

Germline V gene data show CDR1 as SNHLY and CDR2 as FYNNEI. The length of the CDR3 is 15 residues. V shed 8 bases and J 0 bases; nucleotides not matched to a gene: 7. Sequencing used PBMCs. This receptor was identified in a man aged 50-60 years in good health and CMV-seropositive. V and J are TRBV2 and TRBJ2-3; 8 bases match TRBD2. As DNA, the CDR3 is TGTGCCAGCTCAAGTAGCGGGGCTAGCACAGATACGCAGTATTTT. This codes for CASSSSGASTDTQYF.